The 27 T cell receptor beta chains presented below share a single source sample, sequenced in a study of blood T cells in healthy people across ages. Together with a sample-barcoded 5' primer, a J-beta primer mix was included in a second PCR lasting about 7 to 11 cycles. TCRdb analysed the 5' RACE reads with MiXCR anew, one entry per CDR3 protein. The profile covers hundreds of thousands of distinct CDR3 sequences, with around 49% appearing a single time and 25% to 35% taken by the ten largest. The source material was blood. The receptors originated from a woman in her sixties or seventies in good health.

This clonotype has only a few counts. This chain uses TRBV7-2 with TRBJ2-3; D perhaps matches TRBD2 (6 bases). Germline V gives CDR1 SGHTA, CDR2 FQGNSA. The length of the CDR3 is 15 residues. V lost 6 bases and J lost 2, with 15 bases in between. This CDR3 is CASRRDFSITDTQYF. The DNA for the CDR3 is TGTGCCAGCAGACGGGACTTTTCCATCACAGATACGCAGTATTTT. The full variable domain, rest sourced from reference TRBV7-2 and TRBJ2-3, is GAGVSQSPSNKVTEKGKDVELRCDPISGHTALYWYRQSLGQGLEFLIYFQGNSAPDKSGLPSDRFSAERTGGSVSTLTIQRTQQEDSAVYLCASRRDFSITDTQYFGPGTRLTVL.

The genes are TRBV5-4 and TRBJ2-1; D uncertain. Trimming removed 4 bases at V and 8 bases at J, with 13 bases between. Germline V gene lookup returns CDR1 SGHNT and CDR2 YYREEE (reference sequence). This CDR3 is built from 13 residues. The CDR3 bases are TGTGCCAGCAGCGACCAGACACTTTATGAGCAGTTCTTC. Translated: CASSDQTLYEQFF. Full variable domain (rest looked up from reference TRBV5-4 and TRBJ2-1): ETGVTQSPTHLIKTRGQQVTLRCSSQSGHNTVSWYQQALGQGPQFIFQYYREEENGRGNFPPRFSGLQFPNYSSELNVNALELDDSALYLCASSDQTLYEQFFGPGTRLTVL.

Concerning this clonotype itself: The junction departs from the called germline gene at one end, perhaps through a read error. J is TRBJ2-3 and V is TRBV12-3 or TRBV12-4; 8 bases are a match to TRBD1. This CDR3 has 16 amino acids. For the CDR3, the DNA is TGTGCCAGCAGTTTAGCGGCAGGGGGCAGCGCAGATACGCGGTATTTT. Translation gives CASSLAAGGSADTRYF.

The chain carries TRBV5-1 and TRBJ2-5; possibly TRBD1 or TRBD2 for D (6 bases each). The CDR3 is 14 amino acids. Germline V gene data show CDR1 as SGHRS and CDR2 as YFSETQ. V was cut by 5 bases and J by 4 bases, with 15 bases left in between. CDR3 sequence reads: CASRAWRDTETQYF. CDR3 sequence (DNA): TGCGCCAGCAGGGCGTGGAGGGACACAGAGACCCAGTACTTC.

The chain couples TRBV20-1 to TRBJ1-1; the match to TRBD1 covers 11 bases. This CDR3 is built from 14 residues. From germline, CDR1 is DFQATT and CDR2 SNEGSKA (reference sequence). The chain's CDR3 is CRPGQGAMNTEAFF. The CDR3 DNA sequence: TGCAGACCCGGACAGGGGGCGATGAACACTGAAGCTTTCTTT.

The rearrangement joins TRBV7-9 to TRBJ2-1; no clear D gene. Per germline, CDR1 SEHNR and CDR2 FQNEAQ (reference sequence). The CDR3 spans 12 residues. The ends were cut back, 8 bases at V and 2 bases at J, with 7 bases in the middle. CDR3 residues: CASHNAYNEQFF. In DNA, the CDR3 is TGTGCCAGCCACAACGCCTACAATGAGCAGTTCTTC.

The sample holds a few counts of this clonotype. The J gene is TRBJ1-1, the V gene TRBV29-1; D is perhaps TRBD1 (5 bases). Trimming pared 6 bases from V and 3 bases from J, leaving 11 bases between. This CDR3 contains 12 residues. Per the germline V gene, CDR1 is SQVTM and CDR2 is ANQGSEA. The CDR3 DNA reads TGCAGCGTGGTTAGGGGTTACACTGAAGCTTTCTTT. Translated: CSVVRGYTEAFF.

This chain uses TRBV20-1 with TRBJ2-2; 9 bases line up with TRBD1. In germline, CDR1 is DFQATT, CDR2 SNEGSKA (reference sequence). With 7 bases clipped from V and 6 bases from J, the junction kept 9 bases outside the gene matches. This CDR3 contains 14 residues. The CDR3 DNA follows: TGCAGTGGCCAGGGACAGGGTTACGCCGGGGAGCTGTTTTTT. This gives the protein CSGQGQGYAGELFF.

This clonotype was picked up a small number of times. V is TRBV7-2 and J is TRBJ1-2, with a tentative D call TRBD1 (6 bases). The CDR3 has 13 residues. Trimming removed 3 bases at V and 6 bases at J, with 11 bases between. Germline CDR1 reads SGHTA; CDR2 reads FQGNSA. CDR3 sequence reads: CASSFNRVDGYTF. CDR3 bases: TGTGCCAGCAGCTTTAACAGGGTAGATGGCTACACCTTC. The whole variable domain, filled in from reference TRBV7-2 and TRBJ1-2, reads GAGVSQSPSNKVTEKGKDVELRCDPISGHTALYWYRQSLGQGLEFLIYFQGNSAPDKSGLPSDRFSAERTGGSVSTLTIQRTQQEDSAVYLCASSFNRVDGYTFGSGTRLTVV.

A few counts support this clonotype. The chain couples TRBV28 to TRBJ1-2, with unresolved D. The V gene lost 6 bases and the J gene lost 3 bases, with 11 bases spanning the gap. The length of the CDR3 is 13 residues. Germline-derived CDR1 and CDR2 are MDHEN and SYDVKM. The DNA for the CDR3 is TGTGCCAGCAGCGATAGACGGCACTATGGCTACACCTTC. Encoded protein: CASSDRRHYGYTF.

The chain carries TRBV27 and TRBJ2-1; 9 nucleotides agree with TRBD2. Per the germline V gene, CDR1 is MNHEY and CDR2 is SMNVEV (reference sequence). This CDR3 is 15 amino acids long. The trim removed 5 bases at V and 6 bases at J, leaving 8 bases unmatched. The CDR3 DNA reads as TGTGCCAGCAGTCCCCGCGGGAGGGCCGGCAATGAGCAGTTCTTC. It is translated as CASSPRGRAGNEQFF.

This chain connects TRBV18 to TRBJ2-3; D remains unclear. CDR3 length: 16 amino acids. V was pared by 2 bases and J by 6 bases, with 18 bases between. CDR1 and CDR2 (germline): KGHSH, LQKENI. The CDR3, as DNA: TGTGCCAGCTCACCATTTAGTGGATTAATCGGGGATACGCAGTATTTT. Its translation: CASSPFSGLIGDTQYF.

Only one count was recorded for this clonotype. This sequence joins TRBV11-2 and TRBJ2-1, with 8 bases fitting TRBD1. The V gene end was trimmed by 2 bases and the J gene end by 10 bases; junction bases not matched to a gene: 7. CDR3 length: 14 amino acids. Germline CDR1 and CDR2: SGHAT and FQNNGV. For the CDR3, the DNA is TGTGCCAGCAGCTTACGAGGGACAGGACACGAGCAGTTCTTC. Translated, it gives CASSLRGTGHEQFF.

The V and J genes are TRBV20-1 and TRBJ2-1, with 13 bases that match TRBD2. The germline V gene has CDR1 DFQATT and CDR2 SNEGSKA (reference sequence). The length of the CDR3 is 13 residues. CDR3 protein: CSHGLAGVHEQFF. CDR3 sequence (DNA): TGCAGCCACGGACTAGCGGGAGTACATGAGCAGTTCTTC.

The gene calls are TRBV6-2 or TRBV6-3 and TRBJ2-3; D might be TRBD2 (6 bases). V was pared by 7 bases and J by 3 bases, with 14 bases between. The CDR3 runs 14 residues. Germline CDR1 reads MNHEY; CDR2 reads SVGEGT. The CDR3 coding sequence is TGTGCCAGCACCGTGGGACTCTTTACAGATACGCAGTATTTT. Translating gives CASTVGLFTDTQYF.

The DNA of the CDR3 is TGTGCCAGCAGCATTTACCCGGGGGGGAGCTCGGAGAATGAGCAGTTCTTC. The encoded protein is CASSIYPGGSSENEQFF. The V gene is TRBV7-2, the J gene TRBJ2-1, with TRBD2 matching 8 bases. Trimming took 5 bases from V and 7 from J; bases not matched to a gene: 16. Germline-derived CDR1 and CDR2 are SGHTA and FQGNSA. The CDR3 covers 17 residues.

This clonotype was seen ten or more times. The chain has TRBV20-1 and TRBJ2-5; a weak D match, TRBD2 (5 bases). CDR1 is DFQATT and CDR2 is SNEGSKA in the germline V gene (reference sequence). Trimming cost V 5 bases and J 4 bases, with 14 bases left between them. This CDR3 spans 13 amino acids. Here the CDR3 reads CSAPPTRRETQYF. Here the CDR3 DNA reads TGCAGTGCTCCCCCAACTAGAAGAGAGACCCAGTACTTC.

The chain is built from TRBV20-1 and TRBJ1-1; tentative D call: TRBD1 (6 bases). Germline CDR1 reads DFQATT; CDR2 reads SNEGSKA (reference sequence). This CDR3 region has 15 residues. Trimming took off 1 base at V and 2 bases at J, with 14 bases between the two ends. CDR3: CSARAAGALNTEAFF. For the CDR3, the DNA is TGCAGTGCTAGAGCGGCAGGGGCCCTTAACACTGAAGCTTTCTTT.

V usage is TRBV12-3 or TRBV12-4 and J usage is TRBJ2-1, with a possible D match to TRBD2 (6 bases). The DNA matches TRBJ2-7 better at its end, which makes the J call doubtful. CDR3 size: 15 residues. Here the CDR3 reads CASSPPGVSYNEQYF. CDR3 in DNA: TGTGCCAGCAGTCCTCCGGGAGTCTCCTACAATGAGCAGTACTTC.

A few counts support this clonotype. The chain carries TRBV12-3 or TRBV12-4 and TRBJ2-5, with D perhaps TRBD2 (5 bases). The better agreement between TRBJ2-7 and the DNA end casts doubt on the J call. The CDR3 totals 14 residues. The CDR3 DNA follows: TGTGCCAGCAGTCTTTGGACGGAGGCGGACGAGCAGTACTTC. Its protein product is CASSLWTEADEQYF.

The J gene is TRBJ2-4, the V gene TRBV6-1, with D perhaps assigned TRBD1 or TRBD2 (5 bases each). CDR1 and CDR2 from the germline V gene are MNHNS and SASEGT. The CDR3 extends over 17 amino acids. V gave up 6 bases and J gave up 0 bases, with 18 bases separating them. CDR3 sequence (DNA): TGTGCCAGCAGGCCGGGGCTAACTAGATTAGCCAAAAACATTCAGTACTTC. It codes for CASRPGLTRLAKNIQYF.

A word on this clonotype: The junction and the germline gene differ at one end; a read error may be behind it. The rearrangement joins TRBV24-1 to TRBJ2-3; D might be TRBD1 or TRBD2, each matching 5 bases. The germline V gene encodes CDR1 KGHDR and CDR2 SFDVKD. This CDR3 is built from 16 residues. The CDR3 reads CATSVAGGWSTGTQYF. CDR3 in DNA: TGTGCCACCAGTGTTGCGGGCGGGTGGAGCACAGGTACGCAGTATTTT.

The chain has TRBV11-2 and TRBJ2-4, with 7 nucleotides matching TRBD1. The last part of the DNA fits TRBJ2-7 better; the J call may be wrong. This CDR3 is built from 17 residues. Germline CDR1 reads SGHAT; CDR2 reads FQNNGV. CDR3 sequence (DNA): TGTGCCAGCAGGCTTAACCCGGGGACAGAGGTGATCTACGAGCAGTACTTC. Protein product: CASRLNPGTEVIYEQYF.

The chain couples TRBV18 to TRBJ2-4; TRBD2 agrees at 13 bases. The junction had 10 bases not matched to a gene; V was cut back by 1 base and J by 1 base. The CDR3 has 20 amino acids. CDR1 is KGHSH and CDR2 is LQKENI in the germline V gene. Written as DNA, the CDR3 is TGTGCCAGCTCACCACTAGGACTAGCGGGAGTCGAGAAGGCCAAAAACATTCAGTACTTC. Translation gives CASSPLGLAGVEKAKNIQYF.

Of note for this clonotype: One base away lies a much larger clone, so this may be a sequencing read error. The chain employs TRBV7-9 and TRBJ1-4, with TRBD1 as a possible D gene (6 bases). The CDR3 consists of 14 residues. CDR1 SEHNR and CDR2 FQNEAQ come from the germline V gene (reference sequence). CDR3 amino acids: CVSSPRQAGEKLFF. CDR3 in DNA: TGTGTCAGCAGTCCCCGACAGGCCGGCGAAAAACTGTTTTTT.

This clonotype appeared once. Sequence at one end of the junction differs from germline and may be a read error. This chain uses TRBV3-1 with TRBJ2-7; no definite D call. Germline assignment: CDR1 LGHDT and CDR2 YNNKEL (reference sequence). The CDR3 contains 12 residues. CDR3 residues: CTSSHGPYEQYF. In DNA, the CDR3 is TGTACCAGCAGCCACGGTCCCTACGAGCAGTACTTC.

The gene calls are TRBV20-1 and TRBJ2-5; D not certain. TRBJ2-7 explains the end of the DNA better; the J call may be wrong. Germline loops: CDR1 DFQATT, CDR2 SNEGSKA (reference sequence). The CDR3 is 11 amino acids. CDR3 protein: CSARIEYEQYF. CDR3 in DNA: TGCAGTGCTAGAATAGAGTACGAGCAGTACTTC.